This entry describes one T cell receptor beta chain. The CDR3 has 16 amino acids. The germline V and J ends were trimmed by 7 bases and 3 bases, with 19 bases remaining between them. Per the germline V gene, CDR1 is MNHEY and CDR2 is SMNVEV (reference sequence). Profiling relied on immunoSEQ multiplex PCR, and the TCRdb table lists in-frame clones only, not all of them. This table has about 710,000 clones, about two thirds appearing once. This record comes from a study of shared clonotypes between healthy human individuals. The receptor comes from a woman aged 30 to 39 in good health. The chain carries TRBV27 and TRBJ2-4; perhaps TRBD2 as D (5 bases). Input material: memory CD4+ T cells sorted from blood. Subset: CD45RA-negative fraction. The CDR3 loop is CASTPGLGGGKNIQYF. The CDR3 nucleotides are TGTGCCAGCACACCTGGGCTCGGAGGTGGCAAAAACATTCAGTACTTC.